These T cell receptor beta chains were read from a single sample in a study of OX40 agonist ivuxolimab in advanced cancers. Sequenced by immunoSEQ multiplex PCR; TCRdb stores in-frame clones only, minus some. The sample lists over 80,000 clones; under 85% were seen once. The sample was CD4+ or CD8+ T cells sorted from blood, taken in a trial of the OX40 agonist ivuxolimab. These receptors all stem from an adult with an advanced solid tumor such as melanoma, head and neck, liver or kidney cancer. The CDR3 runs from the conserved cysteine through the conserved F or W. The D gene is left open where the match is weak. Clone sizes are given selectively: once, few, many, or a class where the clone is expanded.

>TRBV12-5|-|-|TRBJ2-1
CASGLSSSSYNEQFF
TGTGCTAGTGGTTTGTCCTCGAGCTCCTACAATGAGCAGTTCTTC
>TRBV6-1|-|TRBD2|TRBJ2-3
CASALAGGGDTQYF
TGTGCCAGCGCGTTAGCGGGGGGGGGAGATACGCAGTATTTT
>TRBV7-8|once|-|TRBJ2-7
CASSPAGGGGHYEQYF
TGTGCCAGCAGCCCAGCGGGTGGGGGGGGGCACTACGAGCAGTACTTC
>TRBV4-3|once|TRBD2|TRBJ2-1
CASSQDRTSGKLAYNEQFF
TGCGCCAGCAGCCAAGACAGGACTAGCGGGAAGCTCGCCTACAATGAGCAGTTCTTC
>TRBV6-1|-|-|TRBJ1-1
CASSEEWTEAFF
TGTGCCAGCAGTGAAGAATGGACTGAAGCTTTCTTT
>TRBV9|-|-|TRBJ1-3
CASSAKVGSSGNTIYF
TGTGCCAGCAGCGCCAAGGTAGGCAGCTCTGGAAACACCATATATTTT
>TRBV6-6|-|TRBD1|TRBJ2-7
CASSRPDRVPYEQYF
TGTGCCAGCAGCCGGCCGGACAGGGTACCCTACGAGCAGTACTTC
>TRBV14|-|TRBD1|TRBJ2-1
CASSQGPGGEYNEQFF
TGTGCCAGCAGCCAAGGCCCAGGGGGCGAGTACAATGAGCAGTTCTTC
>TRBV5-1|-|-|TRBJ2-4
CASSLVGGASKNIQYF
TGCGCCAGCAGCTTGGTTGGGGGCGCAAGCAAAAACATTCAGTACTTC
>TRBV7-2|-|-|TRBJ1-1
CASSLKDITEAFF
TGTGCCAGCAGCTTAAAAGATATCACTGAAGCTTTCTTT
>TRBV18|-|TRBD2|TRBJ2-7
CASSLTSGSNEQYF
TGTGCCAGCTCACTGACTAGCGGGAGTAACGAGCAGTACTTC
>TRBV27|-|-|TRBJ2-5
CASSLSLEASETQYF
TGTGCCAGCAGTTTATCTCTGGAGGCTTCGGAGACCCAGTACTTC
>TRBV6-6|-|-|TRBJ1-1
CASVRGGERKAFF
TGTGCCAGCGTGCGGGGGGGTGAGAGGAAAGCTTTCTTT
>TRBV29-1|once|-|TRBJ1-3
CSVEETVTSGNTIYF
TGCAGCGTTGAAGAGACGGTTACCTCTGGAAACACCATATATTTT
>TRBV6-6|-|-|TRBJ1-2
CAISASGAYGYTF
TGTGCCATCAGTGCCTCAGGAGCCTATGGCTACACCTTC
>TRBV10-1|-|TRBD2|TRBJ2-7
CASSERQRGGVHEQYF
TGCGCCAGCAGTGAGCGGCAGCGGGGGGGCGTCCACGAGCAGTACTTC
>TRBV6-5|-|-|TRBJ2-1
CASRRAGLSYNEQFF
TGTGCCAGCAGACGAGCAGGTCTCTCCTACAATGAGCAGTTCTTC
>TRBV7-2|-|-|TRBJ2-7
CASSHRVRIPGNEQYF
TGTGCCAGCAGCCATCGGGTCAGGATCCCGGGGAACGAGCAGTACTTC
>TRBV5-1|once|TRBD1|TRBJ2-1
CASSYRDRDGNEQFF
TGCGCCAGCAGCTACCGGGACAGGGACGGCAATGAGCAGTTCTTC
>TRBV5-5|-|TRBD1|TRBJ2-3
CASSSGQGTDTQYF
TGTGCCAGCAGCTCGGGACAGGGCACAGATACGCAGTATTTT
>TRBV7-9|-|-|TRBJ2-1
CASSLDSVVGPHSGEQFF
TGTGCCAGCAGCTTAGATTCGGTAGTGGGACCCCACTCGGGGGAGCAGTTCTTC
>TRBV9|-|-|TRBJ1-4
CASSAPNTNEKLFF
TGTGCCAGCAGCGCACCGAATACTAATGAAAAACTGTTTTTT
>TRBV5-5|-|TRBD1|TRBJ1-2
CASSAGTGTNYGYTF
TGTGCCAGCAGCGCTGGGACAGGGACTAACTATGGCTACACCTTC
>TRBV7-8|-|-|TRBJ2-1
CAVKDEQFF
TGTGCGGTGAAGGATGAGCAGTTCTTC
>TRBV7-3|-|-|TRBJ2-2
CASSLLVTGELFF
TGTGCCAGCAGCTTACTCGTCACCGGGGAGCTGTTTTTT
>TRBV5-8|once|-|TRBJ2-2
CASSRSGAGTGELFF
TGTGCCAGCAGCCGTAGTGGTGCAGGGACCGGGGAGCTGTTTTTT
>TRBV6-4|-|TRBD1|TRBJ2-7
CASSVPDRDETYEQYF
TGTGCCAGCAGTGTCCCGGACAGGGACGAAACCTACGAGCAGTACTTC
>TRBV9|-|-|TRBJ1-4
CASSARAGTLTTNEKLFF
TGTGCCAGCAGCGCCCGTGCCGGGACACTGACAACTAATGAAAAACTGTTTTTT
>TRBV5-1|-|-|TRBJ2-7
CASSVWRGRHFDGKSYEQYF
TGCGCCAGCAGCGTGTGGCGGGGGCGGCATTTCGACGGAAAATCCTACGAGCAGTACTTC
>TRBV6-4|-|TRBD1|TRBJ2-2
CASVSDRANTGELFF
TGTGCCAGCGTTTCAGACAGGGCGAACACCGGGGAGCTGTTTTTT
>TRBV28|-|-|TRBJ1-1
CASSSRDTQAFF
TGTGCCAGCAGTTCCCGGGACACTCAAGCTTTCTTT
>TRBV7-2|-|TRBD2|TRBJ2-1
CASSLGAPGLARNEQFF
TGTGCCAGCAGCTTAGGAGCGCCGGGACTAGCGCGCAATGAGCAGTTCTTC
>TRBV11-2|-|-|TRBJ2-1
CASEASPWNNEQFF
TGTGCCAGCGAGGCTAGCCCTTGGAACAATGAGCAGTTCTTC
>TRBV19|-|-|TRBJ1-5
CASSDSTERYSNQPQHF
TGTGCCAGTAGCGATTCCACCGAGCGATATAGCAATCAGCCCCAGCATTTT
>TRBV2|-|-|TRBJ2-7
CASRERHGPTYEQYF
TGTGCCAGCAGAGAACGTCACGGGCCCACCTACGAGCAGTACTTC
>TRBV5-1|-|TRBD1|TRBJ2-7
CASSLTPGQGVGEQYF
TGCGCCAGCAGCTTAACACCGGGACAGGGCGTCGGCGAGCAGTACTTC
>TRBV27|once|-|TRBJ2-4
CASSLRATGSRAVEHIQYF
TGTGCCAGCAGTTTAAGGGCCACAGGGTCGAGGGCCGTCGAACACATTCAGTACTTC
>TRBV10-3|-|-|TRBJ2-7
CAISAEGGAYEQYF
TGTGCCATCAGTGCCGAGGGGGGGGCCTACGAGCAGTACTTC
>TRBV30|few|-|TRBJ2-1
CAWSKVGEQFF
TGTGCCTGGAGTAAGGTTGGCGAGCAGTTCTTC
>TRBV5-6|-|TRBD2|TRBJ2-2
CASSLGTSGAGGELFF
TGTGCCAGCAGCTTAGGGACTAGCGGGGCTGGCGGGGAGCTGTTTTTT